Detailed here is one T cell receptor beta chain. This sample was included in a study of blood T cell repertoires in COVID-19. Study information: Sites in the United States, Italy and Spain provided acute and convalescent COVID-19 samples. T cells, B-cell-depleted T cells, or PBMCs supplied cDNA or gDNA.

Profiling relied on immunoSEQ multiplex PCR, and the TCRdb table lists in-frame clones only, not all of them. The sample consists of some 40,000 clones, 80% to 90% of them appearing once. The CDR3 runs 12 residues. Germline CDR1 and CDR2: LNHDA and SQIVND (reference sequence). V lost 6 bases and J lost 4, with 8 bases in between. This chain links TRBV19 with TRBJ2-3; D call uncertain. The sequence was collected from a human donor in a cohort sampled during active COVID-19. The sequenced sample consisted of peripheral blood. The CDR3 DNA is TGTGCCAGTAGCACCACAGCAGATACGCAGTATTTT. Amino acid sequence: CASSTTADTQYF.